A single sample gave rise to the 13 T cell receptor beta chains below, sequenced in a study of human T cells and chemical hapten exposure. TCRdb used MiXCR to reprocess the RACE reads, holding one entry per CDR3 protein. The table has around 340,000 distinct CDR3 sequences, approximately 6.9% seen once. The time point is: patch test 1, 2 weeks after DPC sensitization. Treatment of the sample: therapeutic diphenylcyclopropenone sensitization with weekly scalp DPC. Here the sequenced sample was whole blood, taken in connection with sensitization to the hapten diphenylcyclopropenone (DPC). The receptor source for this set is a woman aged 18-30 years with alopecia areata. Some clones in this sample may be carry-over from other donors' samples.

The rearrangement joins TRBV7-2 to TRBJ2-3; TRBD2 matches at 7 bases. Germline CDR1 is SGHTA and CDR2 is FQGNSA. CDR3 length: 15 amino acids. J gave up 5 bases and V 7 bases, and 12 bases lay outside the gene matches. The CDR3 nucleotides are TGTGCCAGCACACCAGCGGGGTTGGTGATAGATACGCAGTATTTT. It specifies CASTPAGLVIDTQYF.

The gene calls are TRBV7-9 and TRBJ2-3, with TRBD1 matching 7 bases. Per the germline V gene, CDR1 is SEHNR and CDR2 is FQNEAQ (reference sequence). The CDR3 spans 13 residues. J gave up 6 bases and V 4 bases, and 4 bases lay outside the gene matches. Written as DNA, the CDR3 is TGTGCCAGCAGCTCTGGACAGGCCGATACGCAGTATTTT. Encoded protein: CASSSGQADTQYF.

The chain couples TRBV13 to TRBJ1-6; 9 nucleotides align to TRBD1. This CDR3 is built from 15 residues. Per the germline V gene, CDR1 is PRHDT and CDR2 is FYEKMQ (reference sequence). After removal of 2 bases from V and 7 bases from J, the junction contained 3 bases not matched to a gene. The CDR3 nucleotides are TGTGCCAGCAGCTTACCTGGACAGGGGAATTCACCCCTCCACTTT. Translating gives CASSLPGQGNSPLHF.

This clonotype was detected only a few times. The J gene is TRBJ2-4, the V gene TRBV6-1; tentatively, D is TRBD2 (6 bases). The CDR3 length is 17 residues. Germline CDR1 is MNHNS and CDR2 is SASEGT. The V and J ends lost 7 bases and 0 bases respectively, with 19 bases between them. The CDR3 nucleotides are TGTGCCAGCATGGCACAGCCGGGGGACGAAGCCAAAAACATTCAGTACTTC. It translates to CASMAQPGDEAKNIQYF.

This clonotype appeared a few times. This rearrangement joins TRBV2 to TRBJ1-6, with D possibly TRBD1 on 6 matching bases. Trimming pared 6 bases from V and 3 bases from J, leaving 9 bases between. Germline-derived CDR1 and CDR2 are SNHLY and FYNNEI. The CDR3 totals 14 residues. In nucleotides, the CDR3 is TGTGCCAGCAGAGGACAGTTCTATAATTCACCCCTCCACTTT. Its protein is CASRGQFYNSPLHF. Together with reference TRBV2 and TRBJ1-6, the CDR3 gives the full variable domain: EPEVTQTPSHQVTQMGQEVILRCVPISNHLYFYWYRQILGQKVEFLVSFYNNEISEKSEIFDDQFSVERPDGSNFTLKIRSTKLEDSAMYFCASRGQFYNSPLHFGNGTRLTVT.

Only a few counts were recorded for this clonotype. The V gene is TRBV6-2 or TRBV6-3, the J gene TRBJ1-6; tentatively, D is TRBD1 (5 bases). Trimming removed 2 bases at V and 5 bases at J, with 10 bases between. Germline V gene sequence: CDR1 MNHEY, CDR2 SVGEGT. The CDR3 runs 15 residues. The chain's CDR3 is CASSYGAANNSPLHF. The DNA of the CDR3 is TGTGCCAGCAGTTACGGGGCAGCGAATAATTCACCCCTCCACTTT.

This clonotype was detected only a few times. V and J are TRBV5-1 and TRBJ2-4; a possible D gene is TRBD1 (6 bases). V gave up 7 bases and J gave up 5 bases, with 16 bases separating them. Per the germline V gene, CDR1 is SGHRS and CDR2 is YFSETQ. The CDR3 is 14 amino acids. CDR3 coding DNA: TGCGCCAGCCGGCTAGGGGGTAGCGAAAACATTCAGTACTTC. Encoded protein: CASRLGGSENIQYF.

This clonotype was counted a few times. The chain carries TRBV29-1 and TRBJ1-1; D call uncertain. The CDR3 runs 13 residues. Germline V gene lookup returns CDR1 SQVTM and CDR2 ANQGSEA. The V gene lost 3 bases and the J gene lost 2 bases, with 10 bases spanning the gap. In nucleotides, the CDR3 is TGCAGCGTTGAGAGTCAAGTCAACACTGAAGCTTTCTTT. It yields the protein CSVESQVNTEAFF.

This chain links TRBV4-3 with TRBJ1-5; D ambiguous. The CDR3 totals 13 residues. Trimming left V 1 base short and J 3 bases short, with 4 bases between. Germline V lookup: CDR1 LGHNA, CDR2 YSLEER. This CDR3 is CASSQVLNQPQHF. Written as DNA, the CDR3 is TGCGCCAGCAGCCAAGTTCTCAATCAGCCCCAGCATTTT.

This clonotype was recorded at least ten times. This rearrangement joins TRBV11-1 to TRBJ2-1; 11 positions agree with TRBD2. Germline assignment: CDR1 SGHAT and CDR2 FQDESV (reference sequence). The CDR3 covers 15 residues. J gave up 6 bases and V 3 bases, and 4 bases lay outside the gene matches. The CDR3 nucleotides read TGTGCCAGCAGCTTGGATAGCGGGGGGGCCAATGAGCAGTTCTTC. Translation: CASSLDSGGANEQFF.

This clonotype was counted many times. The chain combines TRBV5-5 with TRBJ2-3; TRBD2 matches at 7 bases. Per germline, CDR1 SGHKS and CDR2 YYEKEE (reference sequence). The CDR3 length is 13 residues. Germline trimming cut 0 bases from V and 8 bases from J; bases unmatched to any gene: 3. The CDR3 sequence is CASSLVASGTQYF. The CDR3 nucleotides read TGTGCCAGCAGCTTGGTGGCTAGCGGTACGCAGTATTTT. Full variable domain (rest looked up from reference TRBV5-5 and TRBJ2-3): DAGVTQSPTHLIKTRGQQVTLRCSPISGHKSVSWYQQVLGQGPQFIFQYYEKEERGRGNFPDRFSARQFPNYSSELNVNALLLGDSALYLCASSLVASGTQYFGPGTRLTVL.

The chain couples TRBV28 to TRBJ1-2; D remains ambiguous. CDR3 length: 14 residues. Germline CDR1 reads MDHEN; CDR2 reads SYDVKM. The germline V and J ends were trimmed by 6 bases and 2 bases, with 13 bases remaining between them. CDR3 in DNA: TGTGCCAGCAGCCAAACTACACTCAACTATGGCTACACCTTC. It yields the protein CASSQTTLNYGYTF.

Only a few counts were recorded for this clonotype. The CDR3 region has the DNA TGTGCCAGCAGCACAGGGGGTGATTCACCCCTCCACTTT. This gives the protein CASSTGGDSPLHF. The chain is built from TRBV6-5 and TRBJ1-6, with TRBD1 identical over 8 bases. Germline values: CDR1 MNHEY, CDR2 SVGAGI. CDR3 length: 13 residues. The V gene end was trimmed by 6 bases and the J gene end by 8 bases; junction bases not matched to a gene: 3.